The 8 T cell receptor beta chains below all came from one sample that was sequenced in a study of vaccination effects on CD4 cells after COVID-19. ViraFEST assay sequencing came after antigen-specific CD4+ T cells were expanded with viral peptide pools. Subsequent to 10 days of culture, CD4+ T cells were isolated. It was two doses of either the BNT162b2 or mRNA-1273 vaccine that participants received. Their target antigens are unknown. The protocol was immunoSEQ multiplex PCR, while the TCRdb copy is restricted to in-frame clones and leaves out a portion. This table has roughly 15,000 clones, 55% to 75% appearing once. This specimen consisted of CD4+ T cells from PBMCs cultured with SARS-CoV-2 spike peptides, obtained after COVID-19 vaccination. The receptors derive from a human donor who received a COVID-19 vaccine.

By share of the sample, this clone is medium-sized. This rearrangement joins TRBV10-2 to TRBJ1-2; TRBD1 matches at 8 bases. The CDR3 spans 15 residues. The V gene end was trimmed by 4 bases and the J gene end by 6 bases; junction bases not matched to a gene: 10. CDR1 and CDR2 from the germline V gene are WSHSY and SAAADI. The CDR3 region has the DNA TGCGCCAGCAGTGGAGGCAGGGGGCGTCTTGATGGCTACACCTTC. Protein sequence: CASSGGRGRLDGYTF.

This clone was counted a few times. The gene calls are TRBV7-2 and TRBJ2-2; TRBD1 or TRBD2 may be the D gene (5 bases each). Germline V gene lookup returns CDR1 SGHTA and CDR2 FQGNSA. V lost 4 bases and J 6 bases, leaving 15 bases between the germline ends. The CDR3 spans 15 residues. The CDR3 here is CASSSWDLLPGELFF. In DNA form, the CDR3 reads TGTGCCAGCAGCTCTTGGGACCTCCTCCCCGGGGAGCTGTTTTTT.

J is TRBJ2-7 and V is TRBV14; unclear D gene. Deletions cut 4 bases from V and 2 bases from J, with 9 bases between. Germline lookup yields CDR1 SGHDN and CDR2 FVKESK. The CDR3 consists of 13 residues. The CDR3 spells CASSPNTPYEQYF. For the CDR3, the DNA is TGTGCCAGCAGCCCTAACACCCCCTACGAGCAGTACTTC.

The rearrangement uses TRBV28 and TRBJ1-3, with unresolved D. With 5 bases removed from V and 0 bases from J, the gap between germline ends came to 17 bases. Germline-derived CDR1 and CDR2 are MDHEN and SYDVKM. The CDR3 totals 17 residues. The CDR3 sequence: CASSPTVSKFSGNTIYF. CDR3 bases: TGTGCCAGCAGTCCCACAGTTTCAAAGTTCTCTGGAAACACCATATATTTT.

This clone has only one observation. The rearrangement joins TRBV5-1 to TRBJ1-1; D uncertain. Germline lookup yields CDR1 SGHRS and CDR2 YFSETQ. This CDR3 spans 13 amino acids. V lost 0 bases and J lost 1, with 4 bases in between. Here the CDR3 DNA reads TGCGCCAGCAGCTTGGACAGGAACACTGAAGCTTTCTTT. This gives the protein CASSLDRNTEAFF.

The chain links TRBV13 to TRBJ2-4; D is unresolved. Looked up from germline, CDR1 is PRHDT and CDR2 is FYEKMQ (reference sequence). Trimming shortened V by 2 bases and J by 0 bases, and 17 bases separated the two germline ends. This CDR3 contains 18 residues. CDR3 residues: CASSLRTHPSLAKNIQYF. The CDR3 nucleotides read TGTGCCAGCAGCTTAAGGACCCACCCCTCCTTAGCCAAAAACATTCAGTACTTC.

The chain employs TRBV24-1 and TRBJ1-2; a weak D match, TRBD1 (6 bases). Germline V gene sequence: CDR1 KGHDR, CDR2 SFDVKD. Trimming left V 4 bases short and J 4 bases short, with 18 bases between. The CDR3 has 16 amino acids. The CDR3 is CATSEASTGSLYGYTF. In nucleotides, the CDR3 is TGTGCCACCAGTGAAGCGTCCACAGGGTCCCTCTATGGCTACACCTTC.

The chain recombines TRBV14 with TRBJ1-2, with 8 bases aligning to TRBD1. The CDR3 covers 14 residues. Looked up from germline, CDR1 is SGHDN and CDR2 is FVKESK. V lost 6 bases, J lost 6 bases, and 9 bases stayed unmatched. The CDR3 DNA sequence: TGTGCCAGCAGACACGCAGGGGGCTTCAATGGCTACACCTTC. Amino acids: CASRHAGGFNGYTF.